Presented here are 21 T cell receptor beta chains from one specimen sequenced in a study of cytomegalovirus exposure and HLA in healthy donors. The PCR had 60 Vbeta and 13 Jbeta primers. The protocol was immunoSEQ multiplex PCR, while the TCRdb copy is restricted to in-frame clones and leaves out a portion. The sample shows under 200,000 clones, about 77% of them seen only once. The sequencing sample was made of PBMCs. The receptors stem from a woman aged 40 to 50 in good health and CMV-seropositive.

V gene TRBV18 combines with J gene TRBJ2-5, with 14 positions matching TRBD2. This CDR3 region has 18 residues. V dropped 2 bases and J dropped 2; count of bases not matched to a gene: 7. The germline CDR1 and CDR2 sequences are KGHSH and LQKENI. DNA for the CDR3: TGTGCCAGCTCACCAATTACCGGGACTAGCGGGAGACAAGAGACCCAGTACTTC. Translating gives CASSPITGTSGRQETQYF.

CDR3 amino acids: CASSQGQGAPNTEAFF. CDR3 nucleotides: TGCGCCAGCAGCCAGGGACAGGGGGCGCCGAACACTGAAGCTTTCTTT. The chain couples TRBV4-1 to TRBJ1-1; 12 nucleotides agree with TRBD1. The V gene end was trimmed by 3 bases and the J gene end by 1 base; junction bases not matched to a gene: 3. The CDR3 contains 16 residues. Germline loops: CDR1 MGHRA, CDR2 YSYEKL.

Notes on this clone: An end of the junction does not agree with germline; a read error may underlie this. The chain employs TRBV7-9 and TRBJ1-1; TRBD1 is a possible D gene (5 bases). Germline-derived CDR1 and CDR2 are SEHNR and FQNEAQ (reference sequence). The CDR3 contains 11 residues. The CDR3 loop reads CSSSLGGGAFF. CDR3 nucleotides: TGTTCCAGCAGCCTGGGGGGGGGAGCTTTCTTT.

The gene calls are TRBV14 and TRBJ1-1; TRBD1 aligns across 10 bases. Trimming removed 3 bases from V and 3 bases from J; junction bases left unmatched: 13. This CDR3 contains 18 residues. CDR1 and CDR2 from the germline V gene are SGHDN and FVKESK. CDR3 in amino acids: CASSQGQGKSSWDTEAFF. The DNA of the CDR3 is TGTGCCAGCAGCCAGGGACAGGGGAAAAGCTCCTGGGACACTGAAGCTTTCTTT.

The V gene is TRBV4-1, the J gene TRBJ2-7; possible D gene TRBD1, 5 bases. This CDR3 is 14 amino acids long. V was clipped by 1 base and J by 3 bases, with 10 bases between them. The germline gives CDR1 MGHRA, CDR2 YSYEKL. The CDR3 DNA reads as TGCGCCAGCAGCCAAGGGCAGGGAAACTACGAGCAGTACTTC. It is translated as CASSQGQGNYEQYF.

This clone was recorded only once. The chain joins TRBV7-2 to TRBJ2-5; 10 positions match TRBD2. Germline V CDR1 and CDR2: SGHTA, FQGNSA. The J segment lost 5 bases and the V segment lost 3 bases, leaving 9 bases of the junction unmatched. The CDR3 sequence is 16 residues long. As DNA, the CDR3 is TGTGCCAGCAGCTTGCAGGCTAGCGGGGGTAGGGAGACCCAGTACTTC. Amino acid sequence: CASSLQASGGRETQYF.

V is TRBV18 and J is TRBJ1-6, with D perhaps TRBD1 (5 bases). Germline V gene data show CDR1 as KGHSH and CDR2 as LQKENI. Trimming took off 4 bases at V and 5 bases at J, with 9 bases between the two ends. The CDR3 has 14 residues. The CDR3 loop is CASSLTEDNSPLHF. CDR3 bases: TGTGCCAGCTCACTGACAGAGGATAATTCACCCCTCCACTTT.

The rearrangement joins TRBV25-1 to TRBJ2-7; maybe TRBD1 (6 bases). Germline CDR1 is MGHDK and CDR2 is SYGVNS. The CDR3 loop spans 16 amino acids. Trimming shortened V by 6 bases and J by 3 bases, and 21 bases separated the two germline ends. The CDR3 DNA is TGTGCCAGCAGAGCCTCAGGGGCTAGCAGGCACTACGAGCAGTACTTC. Its translation: CASRASGASRHYEQYF.

This clone occurred once. Additional DNA sequences in this sample encode the identical CDR3. This chain uses TRBV5-4 with TRBJ1-2; 7 bases match TRBD1. The CDR3 contains 13 residues. From germline, CDR1 is SGHNT and CDR2 YYREEE (reference sequence). The V gene end was trimmed by 4 bases and the J gene end by 3 bases; junction bases not matched to a gene: 3. CDR3 nucleotide sequence: TGTGCCAGCAGCCCTGACAGGGACTATGGCTACACCTTC. Amino acids: CASSPDRDYGYTF.

CDR3 region: CASSQESPGGAYEQYF. The DNA of the CDR3 is TGTGCCAGCAGCCAAGAGTCCCCGGGAGGAGCCTACGAGCAGTACTTC. The rearrangement uses TRBV4-2 and TRBJ2-7; 7 nucleotides line up with TRBD2. Germline V gene lookup returns CDR1 LGHNA and CDR2 YNFKEQ. V shed 0 bases, J shed 2 bases, and the junction held 7 bases outside the gene matches. This CDR3 region has 16 residues.

The CDR3 protein is CASSPSLAVSYEQYF. The CDR3 nucleotides read TGTGCCAGCTCACCAAGCCTAGCGGTCTCCTACGAGCAGTACTTC. The rearrangement links TRBV18 to TRBJ2-7, with 7 bases aligning to TRBD2. From germline, CDR1 is KGHSH and CDR2 LQKENI. Trimming cost V 2 bases and J 0 bases; bases outside gene matches: 4. The CDR3 has 15 residues.

This rearrangement joins TRBV13 to TRBJ1-4; D not resolved. V was trimmed by 5 bases and J by 4 bases, leaving 17 bases between them. CDR1 and CDR2 (germline): PRHDT, FYEKMQ (reference sequence). This CDR3 is built from 16 residues. CDR3 residues: CASSHRLEGVNEKLFF. CDR3 bases: TGTGCCAGCAGCCACCGCCTGGAGGGCGTTAATGAAAAACTGTTTTTT.

The gene calls are TRBV4-3 and TRBJ2-4, with D possibly matching TRBD2 (7 bases). V lost 1 base and J lost 0, with 10 bases in between. Germline-derived CDR1 and CDR2 are LGHNA and YSLEER. This CDR3 is 16 amino acids long. DNA for the CDR3: TGCGCCAGCAGCCAAGCCGGGGGGCGAGCCAAAAACATTCAGTACTTC. Protein product: CASSQAGGRAKNIQYF.

The chain couples TRBV6-5 to TRBJ2-7; 14 bases line up with TRBD2. The germline gives CDR1 MNHEY, CDR2 SVGAGI. With 4 bases clipped from V and 7 bases from J, the junction kept 9 bases outside the gene matches. The CDR3 covers 16 residues. The CDR3 sequence is CASSSSVGTSGSEQYF. The CDR3 DNA is TGTGCCAGCAGTTCTAGTGTTGGGACTAGCGGGAGTGAGCAGTACTTC.

The rearrangement uses TRBV5-6 and TRBJ1-1; 9 bases map to TRBD1. The junction had 9 bases not matched to a gene; V was cut back by 4 bases and J by 2 bases. The CDR3 runs to 16 residues. Germline assignment: CDR1 SGHDT and CDR2 YYEEEE. Here the CDR3 reads CASSPLDRGTNTEAFF. The CDR3 nucleotides read TGTGCCAGCAGCCCTCTGGACAGGGGAACCAACACTGAAGCTTTCTTT.

The gene calls are TRBV4-3 and TRBJ2-7; TRBD1 matches 11 bases. This CDR3 is built from 15 residues. Per the germline V gene, CDR1 is LGHNA and CDR2 is YSLEER. With 0 bases clipped from V and 5 bases from J, the junction kept 3 bases outside the gene matches. This CDR3 reads CASSQDRDRGNEQYF. CDR3 nucleotide sequence: TGCGCCAGCAGCCAAGATAGGGACAGGGGGAACGAGCAGTACTTC.

This chain uses TRBV5-1 with TRBJ2-2, with 9 bases fitting TRBD1. Trimming at V came to 5 bases and at J to 4 bases, leaving 6 bases not matched to a gene. This CDR3 has 15 amino acids. Germline V CDR1 and CDR2: SGHRS, YFSETQ. The CDR3 here is CASSLQGAGTGELFF. CDR3 nucleotide sequence: TGCGCCAGCAGTTTACAGGGGGCCGGCACCGGGGAGCTGTTTTTT. Together with reference TRBV5-1 and TRBJ2-2, the CDR3 gives the full variable domain: KAGVTQTPRYLIKTRGQQVTLSCSPISGHRSVSWYQQTPGQGLQFLFEYFSETQRNKGNFPGRFSGRQFSNSRSEMNVSTLELGDSALYLCASSLQGAGTGELFFGEGSRLTVL.

This sequence joins TRBV6-6 and TRBJ2-7; 8 bases are shared with TRBD2. The V and J ends lost 3 bases and 2 bases, in that order; junction bases with no gene match: 3. The CDR3 totals 14 residues. CDR1 is MNHNY and CDR2 is SVGAGI in the germline V gene (reference sequence). The CDR3 DNA reads as TGTGCCAGCAGTTATGGAGCGGGGGCCTACGAGCAGTACTTC. Translation gives CASSYGAGAYEQYF.

The chain is built from TRBV5-1 and TRBJ2-2, with TRBD2 identical over 7 bases. The CDR3 runs to 16 residues. V was clipped by 7 bases and J by 0 bases; unmatched bases: 9. CDR1 is SGHRS, CDR2 YFSETQ, per germline. CDR3 loop: CASCWEGPSNTGELFF. Written as DNA, the CDR3 is TGCGCCAGCTGCTGGGAGGGGCCCTCGAACACCGGGGAGCTGTTTTTT.

The V call is TRBV4-3, the J call TRBJ2-1, with TRBD2 as a possible D gene (6 bases). CDR3 length: 16 amino acids. Germline CDR1 reads LGHNA; CDR2 reads YSLEER. V was pared by 0 bases and J by 3 bases, with 12 bases between. CDR3: CASSQEGTAGYNEQFF. The CDR3 DNA reads as TGCGCCAGCAGCCAAGAAGGGACTGCCGGCTACAATGAGCAGTTCTTC.

The chain links TRBV29-1 to TRBJ2-5, with D tentatively TRBD2 (6 bases). Trimming shortened V by 8 bases and J by 4 bases, and 11 bases separated the two germline ends. The germline V gene has CDR1 SQVTM and CDR2 ANQGSEA. The CDR3 length is 11 residues. The CDR3 bases are TGCAGCCCCGCGGAGGGAGAGACCCAGTACTTC. Encoded protein: CSPAEGETQYF. The whole variable domain, remainder taken from reference TRBV29-1 and TRBJ2-5, is SAVISQKPSRDICQRGTSLTIQCQVDSQVTMMFWYRQQPGQSLTLIATANQGSEATYESGFVIDKFPISRPNLTFSTLTVSNMSPEDSSIYLCSPAEGETQYFGPGTRLLVL.